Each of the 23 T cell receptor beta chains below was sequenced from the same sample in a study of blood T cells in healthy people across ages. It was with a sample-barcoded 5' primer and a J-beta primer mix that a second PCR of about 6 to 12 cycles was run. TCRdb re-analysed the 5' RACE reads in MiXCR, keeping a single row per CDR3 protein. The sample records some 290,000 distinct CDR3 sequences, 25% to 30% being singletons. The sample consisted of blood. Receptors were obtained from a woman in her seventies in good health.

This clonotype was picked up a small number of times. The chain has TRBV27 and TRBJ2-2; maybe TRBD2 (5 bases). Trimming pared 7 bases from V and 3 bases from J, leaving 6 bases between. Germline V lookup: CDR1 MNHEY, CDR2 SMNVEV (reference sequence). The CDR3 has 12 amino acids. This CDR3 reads CASNGDTGELFF. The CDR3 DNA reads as TGTGCCAGCAACGGGGACACCGGGGAGCTGTTTTTT.

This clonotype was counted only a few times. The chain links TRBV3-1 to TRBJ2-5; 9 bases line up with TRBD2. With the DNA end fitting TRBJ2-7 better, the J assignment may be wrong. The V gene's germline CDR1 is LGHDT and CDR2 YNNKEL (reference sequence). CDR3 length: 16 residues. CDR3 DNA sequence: TGTGCCAGCAGCCCCAGGGCTAGCGGGAATGTTTACGAGCAGTACTTC. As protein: CASSPRASGNVYEQYF.

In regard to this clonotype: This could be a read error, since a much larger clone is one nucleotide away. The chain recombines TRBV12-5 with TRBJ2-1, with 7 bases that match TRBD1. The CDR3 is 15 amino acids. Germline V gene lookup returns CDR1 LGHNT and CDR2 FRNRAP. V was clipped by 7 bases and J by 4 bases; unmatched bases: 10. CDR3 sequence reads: CASAIRDRAYNEQFF. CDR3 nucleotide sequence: TGTGCTAGTGCCATCCGGGACAGAGCTTACAATGAGCAGTTCTTC.

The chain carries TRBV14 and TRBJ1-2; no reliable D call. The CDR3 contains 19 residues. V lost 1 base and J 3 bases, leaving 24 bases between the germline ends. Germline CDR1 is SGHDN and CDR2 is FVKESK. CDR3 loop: CASSQGKNQGPSPHYGYTF. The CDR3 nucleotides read TGTGCCAGCAGCCAAGGAAAGAATCAAGGCCCCAGTCCCCACTATGGCTACACCTTC.

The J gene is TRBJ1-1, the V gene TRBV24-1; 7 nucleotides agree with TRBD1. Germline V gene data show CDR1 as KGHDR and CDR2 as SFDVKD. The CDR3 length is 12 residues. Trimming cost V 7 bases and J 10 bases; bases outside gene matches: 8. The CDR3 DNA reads TGTGCCACCAGAGACAGGGAGGATCGAGCTTTCTTT. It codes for CATRDREDRAFF.

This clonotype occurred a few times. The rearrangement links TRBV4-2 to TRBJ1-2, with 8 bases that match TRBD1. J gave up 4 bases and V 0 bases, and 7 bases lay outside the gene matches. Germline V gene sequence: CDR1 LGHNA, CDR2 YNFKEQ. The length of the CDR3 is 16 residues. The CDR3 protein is CASSQETGDDIYGYTF. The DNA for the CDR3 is TGTGCCAGCAGCCAAGAGACAGGGGATGACATCTATGGCTACACCTTC.

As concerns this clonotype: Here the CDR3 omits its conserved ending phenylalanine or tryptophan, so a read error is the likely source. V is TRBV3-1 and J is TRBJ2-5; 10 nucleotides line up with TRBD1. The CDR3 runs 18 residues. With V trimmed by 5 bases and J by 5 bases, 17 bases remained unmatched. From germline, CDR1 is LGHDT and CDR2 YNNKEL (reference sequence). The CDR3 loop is CASSLATGTGAHRETQYS. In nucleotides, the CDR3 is TGTGCCAGCAGCTTAGCGACCGGGACAGGGGCCCATCGGGAGACCCAGTACTCC.

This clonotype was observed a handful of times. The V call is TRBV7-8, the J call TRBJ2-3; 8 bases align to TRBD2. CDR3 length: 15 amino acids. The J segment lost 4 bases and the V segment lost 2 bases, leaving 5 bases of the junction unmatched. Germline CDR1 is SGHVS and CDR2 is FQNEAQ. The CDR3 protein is CASSLLWTSPDTQYF. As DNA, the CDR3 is TGTGCCAGCAGCTTACTTTGGACTAGCCCAGATACGCAGTATTTT.

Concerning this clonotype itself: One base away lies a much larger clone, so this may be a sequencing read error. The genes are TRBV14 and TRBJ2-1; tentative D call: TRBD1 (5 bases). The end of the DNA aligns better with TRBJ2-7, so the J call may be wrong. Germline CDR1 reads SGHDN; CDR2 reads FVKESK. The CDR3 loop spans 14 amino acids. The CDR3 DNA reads TGTGCCAGCAGCAGACAGACATGGATCCACGAGCAGTACTTC. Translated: CASSRQTWIHEQYF.

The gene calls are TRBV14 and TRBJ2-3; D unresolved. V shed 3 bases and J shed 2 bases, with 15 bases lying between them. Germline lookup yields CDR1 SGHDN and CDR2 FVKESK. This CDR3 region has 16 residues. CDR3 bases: TGTGCCAGCAGCCAGCTCCTGGGCGTCCCCACAGATACGCAGTATTTT. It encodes CASSQLLGVPTDTQYF.

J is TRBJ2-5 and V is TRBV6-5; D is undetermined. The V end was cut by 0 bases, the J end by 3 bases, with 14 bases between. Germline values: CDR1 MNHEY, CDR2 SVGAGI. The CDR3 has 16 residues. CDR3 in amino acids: CASSYSKGGVEETQYF. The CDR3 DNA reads TGTGCCAGCAGTTACTCGAAGGGCGGTGTGGAAGAGACCCAGTACTTC.

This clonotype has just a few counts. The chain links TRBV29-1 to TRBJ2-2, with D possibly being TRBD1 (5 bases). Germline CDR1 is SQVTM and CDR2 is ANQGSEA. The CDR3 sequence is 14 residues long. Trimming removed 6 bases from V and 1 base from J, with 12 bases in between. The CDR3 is CSVQNGQNTGELFF. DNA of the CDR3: TGCAGCGTCCAAAACGGACAGAACACCGGGGAGCTGTTTTTT.

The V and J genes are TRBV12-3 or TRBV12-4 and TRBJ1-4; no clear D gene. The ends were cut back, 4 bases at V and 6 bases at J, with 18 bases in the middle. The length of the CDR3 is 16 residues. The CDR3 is CASSSNLGAGDEKLFF. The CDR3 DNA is TGTGCCAGCAGTTCGAATCTCGGCGCCGGGGATGAAAAACTGTTTTTT.

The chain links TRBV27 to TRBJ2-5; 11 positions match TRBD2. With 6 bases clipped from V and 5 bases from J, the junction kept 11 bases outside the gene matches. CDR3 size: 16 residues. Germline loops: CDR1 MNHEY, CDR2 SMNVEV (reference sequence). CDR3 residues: CASSASLAGEIETQYF. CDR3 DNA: TGTGCCAGCAGCGCATCACTAGCGGGAGAGATCGAGACCCAGTACTTC.

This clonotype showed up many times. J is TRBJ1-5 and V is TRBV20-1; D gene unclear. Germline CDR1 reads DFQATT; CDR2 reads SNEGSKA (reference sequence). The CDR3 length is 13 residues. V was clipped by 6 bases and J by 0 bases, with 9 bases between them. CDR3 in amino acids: CSALENSNQPQHF. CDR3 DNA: TGCAGTGCCCTGGAGAATAGCAATCAGCCCCAGCATTTT.

The CDR3 loop is CASSTGGVTGTGELFF. Written as DNA, the CDR3 is TGTGCCAGCAGTACCGGCGGCGTAACTGGGACCGGGGAGCTGTTTTTT. The gene calls are TRBV6-2 or TRBV6-3 and TRBJ2-2; no reliable D call. Per the germline V gene, CDR1 is MNHEY and CDR2 is SVGEGT. The CDR3 sequence is 16 residues long. The germline V and J ends were trimmed by 5 bases and 5 bases, with 18 bases remaining between them.

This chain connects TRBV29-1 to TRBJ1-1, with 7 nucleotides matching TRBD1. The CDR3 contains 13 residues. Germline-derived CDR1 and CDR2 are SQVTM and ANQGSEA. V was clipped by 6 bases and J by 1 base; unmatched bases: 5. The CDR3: CSVKGQKNTEAFF. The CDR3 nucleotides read TGCAGCGTCAAGGGACAGAAGAACACTGAAGCTTTCTTT.

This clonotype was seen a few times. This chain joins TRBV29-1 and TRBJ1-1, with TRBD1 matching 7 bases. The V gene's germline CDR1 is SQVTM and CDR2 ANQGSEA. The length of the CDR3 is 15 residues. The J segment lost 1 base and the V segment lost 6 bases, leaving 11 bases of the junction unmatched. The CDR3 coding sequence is TGCAGCGTCCGCCCCCCAGGGGGAAAGAACACTGAAGCTTTCTTT. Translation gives CSVRPPGGKNTEAFF.

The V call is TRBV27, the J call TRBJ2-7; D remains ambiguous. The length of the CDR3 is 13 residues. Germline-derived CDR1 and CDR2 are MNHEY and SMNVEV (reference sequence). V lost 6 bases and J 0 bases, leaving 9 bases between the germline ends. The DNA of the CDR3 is TGTGCCAGCAGGGGTTCAGGCTCCTACGAGCAGTACTTC. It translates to CASRGSGSYEQYF.

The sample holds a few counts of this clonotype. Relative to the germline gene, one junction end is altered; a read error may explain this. The chain's CDR3 is CTSKTARSDNEQFF. CDR3 in DNA: TGTACCAGCAAAACGGCTAGATCCGACAATGAGCAGTTCTTC. This chain links TRBV2 with TRBJ2-1; D unresolved. The length of the CDR3 is 14 residues. Germline V gene sequence: CDR1 SNHLY, CDR2 FYNNEI.

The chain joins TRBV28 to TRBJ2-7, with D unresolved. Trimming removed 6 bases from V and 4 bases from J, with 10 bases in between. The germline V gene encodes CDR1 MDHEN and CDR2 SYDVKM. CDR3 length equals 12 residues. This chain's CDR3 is CASRTPNYEQYF. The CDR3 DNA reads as TGTGCCAGCAGGACCCCCAATTACGAGCAGTACTTC.

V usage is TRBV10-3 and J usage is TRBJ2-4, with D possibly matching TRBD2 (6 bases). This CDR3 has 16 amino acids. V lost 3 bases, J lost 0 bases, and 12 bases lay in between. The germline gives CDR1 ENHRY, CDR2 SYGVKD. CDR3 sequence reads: CAISEGRDLAKNIQYF. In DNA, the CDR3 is TGTGCCATCAGTGAAGGCCGGGACTTAGCCAAAAACATTCAGTACTTC.

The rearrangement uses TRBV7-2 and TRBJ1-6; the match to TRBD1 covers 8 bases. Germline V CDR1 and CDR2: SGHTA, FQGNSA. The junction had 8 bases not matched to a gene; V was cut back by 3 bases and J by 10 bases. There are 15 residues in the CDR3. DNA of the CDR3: TGTGCCAGCAGCTTTTCAGCCAGGGGGCGATCACCCCTCCACTTT. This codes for CASSFSARGRSPLHF.